These 13 T cell receptor beta chains originate from one sample sequenced in a study of cytomegalovirus exposure and HLA in healthy donors. This PCR relied on a set of 60 Vbeta primers and 13 Jbeta primers. Here immunoSEQ multiplex PCR was the method, and the copy in TCRdb shows in-frame clones only, minus some. The repertoire has approximately 79,000 clones, 60% to 85% of them found once; the top ten carry over 2%. The sample taken for sequencing was PBMCs. All receptors come from a boy aged 10-17 years in good health and CMV-seronegative.

This clone was detected a few times. The gene calls are TRBV12-5 and TRBJ2-1; 8 bases agree with TRBD1. The CDR3 sequence is 15 residues long. With V trimmed by 5 bases and J by 0 bases, 3 bases remained unmatched. Looked up from germline, CDR1 is LGHNT and CDR2 is FRNRAP. CDR3 DNA: TGTGCTAGTGGTGAGGACAGGGACTCCTACAATGAGCAGTTCTTC. Protein: CASGEDRDSYNEQFF.

J is TRBJ2-5 and V is TRBV30, with no clear D. This CDR3 comprises 13 residues. V gave up 2 bases and J gave up 7 bases, with 14 bases separating them. From germline, CDR1 is GTSNPN and CDR2 SVGIG (reference sequence). CDR3 amino acids: CAWSINLSGTQYF. CDR3 DNA: TGTGCCTGGAGTATAAACCTTTCAGGGACCCAGTACTTC. Full variable domain (remainder filled in from reference TRBV30 and TRBJ2-5): SQTIHQWPATLVQPVGSPLSLECTVEGTSNPNLYWYRQAAGRGLQLLFYSVGIGQISSEVPQNLSASRPQDRQFILSSKKLLLSDSGFYLCAWSINLSGTQYFGPGTRLLVL.

This chain uses TRBV2 with TRBJ1-2; 7 nucleotides line up with TRBD1. Looked up from germline, CDR1 is SNHLY and CDR2 is FYNNEI. V lost 9 bases and J lost 6; bases outside the gene matches: 10. The CDR3 totals 13 residues. CDR3 protein: CARTTGVWNGYTF. The CDR3 DNA sequence: TGTGCCAGAACCACAGGGGTTTGGAATGGCTACACCTTC.

V gene TRBV5-1 combines with J gene TRBJ2-7, with TRBD1 matching over 12 bases. The length of the CDR3 is 14 residues. V lost 7 bases, J lost 7 bases, and 9 bases stayed unmatched. CDR1 and CDR2 from the germline V gene are SGHRS and YFSETQ. The CDR3 nucleotides read TGCGCCAGCCGCGCGGGACAGGGGGCACTTGAGCAGTACTTC. Amino acid sequence: CASRAGQGALEQYF.

This clone has only one observation. The rearrangement uses TRBV4-1 and TRBJ1-2; D uncertain. Germline loops: CDR1 MGHRA, CDR2 YSYEKL. Trimming stripped 0 bases from V and 1 base from J, with 12 bases between. The CDR3 sequence is 16 residues long. The CDR3 region is CASSQDLPGINYGYTF. Written as DNA, the CDR3 is TGCGCCAGCAGCCAAGATCTGCCGGGTATTAACTATGGCTACACCTTC.

The rearrangement uses TRBV11-2 and TRBJ2-5, with TRBD2 matching 13 bases. Germline CDR1 and CDR2: SGHAT and FQNNGV. Germline trimming cut 6 bases from V and 5 bases from J; bases unmatched to any gene: 12. The CDR3 consists of 17 residues. CDR3 DNA: TGTGCCAGCAGATGGGAAGGGGGACTAGCGGGATTGGAGACCCAGTACTTC. Encoded protein: CASRWEGGLAGLETQYF.

V gene TRBV6-4 combines with J gene TRBJ2-3, with TRBD2 matching 12 bases. The CDR3 length is 15 residues. V gave up 4 bases and J gave up 8 bases; unmatched junction bases: 7. Per germline, CDR1 MRHNA and CDR2 SNTAGT. For the CDR3, the DNA is TGTGCCAGCAGTGCTAGCGGGGGGGCTTCTAGTACGCAGTATTTT. This sequence encodes CASSASGGASSTQYF.

The chain is built from TRBV18 and TRBJ2-5; no firm D call. V was shortened by 3 bases and J by 4 bases, with 12 bases between the two germline ends. Germline assignment: CDR1 KGHSH and CDR2 LQKENI. The CDR3 has 14 amino acids. CDR3 loop: CASSPPSRGETQYF. In nucleotides, the CDR3 is TGTGCCAGCTCACCCCCCTCGAGAGGAGAGACCCAGTACTTC.

The V gene is TRBV28, the J gene TRBJ1-5, with D hard to call. CDR1 and CDR2 from the germline V gene are MDHEN and SYDVKM. The CDR3 contains 15 residues. V shed 6 bases and J shed 2 bases, with 14 bases lying between them. CDR3 nucleotide sequence: TGTGCCAGCAGCCCGGAGGCTGCCCGCAATCAGCCCCAGCATTTT. As protein: CASSPEAARNQPQHF.

The chain combines TRBV28 with TRBJ2-1, with 9 bases matching TRBD1. Germline values: CDR1 MDHEN, CDR2 SYDVKM. V was pared by 7 bases and J by 5 bases, with 6 bases of the junction left unmatched. CDR3 length equals 14 residues. The CDR3 DNA sequence: TGTGCCAGCACCGGGACAGGGCCCCACAATGAGCAGTTCTTC. Amino acid sequence: CASTGTGPHNEQFF.

The chain is built from TRBV28 and TRBJ1-1; TRBD1 is a possible D gene (5 bases). Trimming pared 7 bases from V and 1 base from J, leaving 10 bases between. The CDR3 sequence is 13 residues long. CDR1 MDHEN and CDR2 SYDVKM come from the germline V gene. CDR3 residues: CASTPGGNTEAFF. For the CDR3, the DNA is TGTGCCAGCACCCCGGGGGGGAACACTGAAGCTTTCTTT. The variable domain in full, completed from reference TRBV28 and TRBJ1-1, reads DVKVTQSSRYLVKRTGEKVFLECVQDMDHENMFWYRQDPGLGLRLIYFSYDVKMKEKGDIPEGYSVSREKKERFSLILESASTNQTSMYLCASTPGGNTEAFFGQGTRLTVV.

This clone occurred a few times. The CDR3 here is CASSQDPDRYNEQFF. CDR3 in DNA: TGCGCCAGCAGCCAAGACCCCGACAGGTACAATGAGCAGTTCTTC. The V and J genes are TRBV4-3 and TRBJ2-1; D might be TRBD1 (6 bases). CDR1 is LGHNA, CDR2 YSLEER, per germline. V was trimmed by 0 bases and J by 4 bases, leaving 10 bases between them. The CDR3 is 15 residues long.

This clone was observed a handful of times. CDR3 region: CASSQMSGGREKLFF. CDR3 DNA sequence: TGCGCCAGCAGCCAAATGTCAGGGGGCCGAGAAAAACTGTTTTTT. The chain combines TRBV4-1 with TRBJ1-4; 8 nucleotides agree with TRBD1. This CDR3 has 15 residues. Looked up from germline, CDR1 is MGHRA and CDR2 is YSYEKL. V trimming: 2 bases; J trimming: 8 bases; junction bases outside the gene matches: 7.